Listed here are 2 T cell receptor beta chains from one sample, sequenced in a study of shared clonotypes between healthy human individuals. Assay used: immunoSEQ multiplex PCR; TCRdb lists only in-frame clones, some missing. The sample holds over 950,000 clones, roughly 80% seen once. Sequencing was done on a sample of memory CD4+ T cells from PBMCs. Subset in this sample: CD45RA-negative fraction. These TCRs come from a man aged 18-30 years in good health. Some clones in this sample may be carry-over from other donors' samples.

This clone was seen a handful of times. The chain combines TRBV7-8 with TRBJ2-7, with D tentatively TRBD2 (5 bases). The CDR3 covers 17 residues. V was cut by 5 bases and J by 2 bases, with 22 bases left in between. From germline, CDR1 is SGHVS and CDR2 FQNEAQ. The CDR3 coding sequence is TGTGCCAGCAGCCAATCCCCGCGGGCCTATGGTCCCTACGAGCAGTACTTC. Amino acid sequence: CASSQSPRAYGPYEQYF. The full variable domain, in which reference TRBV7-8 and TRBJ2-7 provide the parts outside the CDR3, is GAGVSQSPRYKVAKRGQDVALRCDPISGHVSLFWYQQALGQGPEFLTYFQNEAQLDKSGLPSDRFFAERPEGSVSTLKIQRTQQEDSAVYLCASSQSPRAYGPYEQYFGPGTRLTVT.

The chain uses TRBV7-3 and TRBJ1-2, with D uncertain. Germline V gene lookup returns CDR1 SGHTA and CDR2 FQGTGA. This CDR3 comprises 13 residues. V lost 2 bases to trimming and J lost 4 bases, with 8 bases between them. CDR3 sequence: CASSLGLGYGYTF. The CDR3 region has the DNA TGTGCCAGCAGCTTAGGGTTGGGCTATGGCTACACCTTC.